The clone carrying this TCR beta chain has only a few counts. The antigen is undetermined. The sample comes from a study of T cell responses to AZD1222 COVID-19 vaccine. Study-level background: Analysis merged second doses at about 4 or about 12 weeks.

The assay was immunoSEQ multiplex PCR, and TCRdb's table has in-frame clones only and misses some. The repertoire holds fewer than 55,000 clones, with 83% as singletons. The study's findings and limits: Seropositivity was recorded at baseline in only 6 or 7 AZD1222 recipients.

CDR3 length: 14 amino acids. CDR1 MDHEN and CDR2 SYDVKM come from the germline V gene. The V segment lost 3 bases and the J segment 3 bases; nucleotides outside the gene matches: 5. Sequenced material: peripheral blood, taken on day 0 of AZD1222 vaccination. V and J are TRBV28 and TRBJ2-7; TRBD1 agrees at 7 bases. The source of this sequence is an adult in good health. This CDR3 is CASSLGTEIYEQYF. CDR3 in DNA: TGTGCCAGCAGTTTGGGGACAGAGATCTACGAGCAGTACTTC.